The clone carrying this TCR beta chain was seen more than once but under ten times. Antigen specificity is unknown. This CDR3 region has 16 residues. Germline V lookup: CDR1 SGHRS, CDR2 YFSETQ. V lost 0 bases to trimming and J lost 5 bases, with 15 bases between them. This entry belongs to a study of T-cell memory formation after mild COVID-19. General study points: Memory sampled before infection contained some responding clones, suggesting cross-reactive memory joined.

TCRdb reanalysed the 5' RACE reads using MiXCR and keeps one entry per CDR3 protein. The data contain around 250,000 distinct CDR3 sequences, 15% to 17% of them singletons. The chain has TRBV5-1 and TRBJ2-1; D unclear. Sequenced input: PBMCs or a T cell subset sorted from them (not recorded which). The sequence was collected from an adult woman who had mild COVID-19 (a few samples of this study predate the infection). Cell type and time point are not known. The CDR3 sequence is CASSLDVIIADNEQFF. The CDR3 DNA is TGCGCCAGCAGCTTGGACGTTATAATCGCTGACAATGAGCAGTTCTTC.